These 11 T cell receptor beta chains share one sample of origin, sequenced in a study of neoadjuvant nivolumab and ipilimumab in lung cancer (TCRdb year 2020). The time point label corresponds to: pretherapy, before neoadjuvant immune checkpoint inhibitors. Library creation used the immunoSEQ multiplex PCR assay. TCRdb re-hosts the immuneACCESS table, in-frame sequences only. Its copies lack some clones; in the studies checked, an unresolved V gene accounts for under half of them, and the cause for the rest is not known. This sample gives roughly 30,000 clones in total; 80% of them show up just once. The ten largest account for around 6.1% of the sample. Material: peripheral blood, obtained before neoadjuvant nivolumab, alone or with ipilimumab. These receptors all stem from an adult with non-small cell lung cancer.

CDR3 sequence (DNA): TGTGCCAGCAGCTATAGCGGGGCTCCGAGCTCCTACAATGAGCAGTTCTTC. This translates into CASSYSGAPSSYNEQFF. The V and J genes are TRBV5-6 and TRBJ2-1, with 8 bases lining up with TRBD2. Looked up from germline, CDR1 is SGHDT and CDR2 is YYEEEE. This CDR3 has 17 residues. V dropped 3 bases and J dropped 0; count of bases not matched to a gene: 8.

V and J are TRBV5-4 and TRBJ2-7; D gene unclear. The CDR3 contains 13 residues. V lost 5 bases, J lost 4 bases, and 13 bases lay in between. Germline V gene lookup returns CDR1 SGHNT and CDR2 YYREEE (reference sequence). The CDR3, as DNA: TGTGCCAGCAGTAGTGACACCGGGTACGAGCAGTACTTC. This encodes CASSSDTGYEQYF. The full variable domain, rest sourced from reference TRBV5-4 and TRBJ2-7, is ETGVTQSPTHLIKTRGQQVTLRCSSQSGHNTVSWYQQALGQGPQFIFQYYREEENGRGNFPPRFSGLQFPNYSSELNVNALELDDSALYLCASSSDTGYEQYFGPGTRLTVT.

This chain links TRBV28 with TRBJ1-2; D is possibly TRBD1 (5 bases). Germline CDR1 and CDR2: MDHEN and SYDVKM. V dropped 5 bases and J dropped 4 bases, with 14 bases sitting between them. This CDR3 has 14 residues. CDR3 residues: CASSERTRTYGYTF. CDR3 bases: TGTGCCAGCAGTGAAAGGACACGGACCTATGGCTACACCTTC.

This clone occurred a few times. The gene calls are TRBV4-3 and TRBJ2-1; D is unresolved. The V gene lost 1 base and the J gene lost 7 bases, with 20 bases spanning the gap. This CDR3 spans 17 amino acids. Germline CDR1 LGHNA, CDR2 YSLEER. The CDR3 spells CASSQGAGVRAKNEQFF. CDR3 DNA sequence: TGCGCCAGCAGCCAAGGGGCTGGCGTTCGGGCTAAAAATGAGCAGTTCTTC.

The chain uses TRBV7-3 and TRBJ1-1, with D tentatively TRBD1 (5 bases). Trimming cost V 2 bases and J 3 bases, with 10 bases left between them. CDR3 length: 14 amino acids. Germline V gives CDR1 SGHTA, CDR2 FQGTGA. The CDR3, as DNA: TGTGCCAGCAGCTTATCAGGGCTGGACACTGAAGCTTTCTTT. Translated: CASSLSGLDTEAFF.

This chain joins TRBV7-2 and TRBJ2-5; the D is unclear. The V end lost 5 bases, the J end lost 7 bases, and 8 bases lay between the germline ends. This CDR3 has 11 amino acids. Per the germline V gene, CDR1 is SGHTA and CDR2 is FQGNSA. DNA of the CDR3: TGTGCCAGCAGCGCGTCGACGACCCAGTACTTC. The encoded protein is CASSASTTQYF.

V gene TRBV4-2 combines with J gene TRBJ1-1, with no clear D. The CDR3 is 17 amino acids. Germline CDR1 reads LGHNA; CDR2 reads YNFKEQ. Between the trimmed V and J ends, which lost 6 bases and 1 base, there was a span of 21 bases. This CDR3 reads CASSLRGGLTANTEAFF. In DNA form, the CDR3 reads TGTGCCAGCAGTCTGCGTGGTGGTCTGACGGCGAACACTGAAGCTTTCTTT.

This clone has a handful of counts. The V call is TRBV18, the J call TRBJ2-2; the match to TRBD1 covers 8 bases. CDR1 and CDR2 from the germline V gene are KGHSH and LQKENI. This CDR3 comprises 15 residues. Trimming took 4 bases from V and 1 from J; bases not matched to a gene: 2. CDR3 protein: CASSLGTGNTGELFF. The CDR3 DNA is TGTGCCAGCTCACTGGGGACAGGGAACACCGGGGAGCTGTTTTTT.

This rearrangement joins TRBV7-2 to TRBJ1-1, with D unresolved. V was trimmed by 0 bases and J by 0 bases, leaving 8 bases between them. This CDR3 is 15 amino acids long. Germline CDR1 is SGHTA and CDR2 is FQGNSA. The CDR3 region has the DNA TGTGCCAGCAGCTTAGCGATGGGGATGAACACTGAAGCTTTCTTT. Residues: CASSLAMGMNTEAFF.

V gene TRBV7-2 combines with J gene TRBJ1-2; TRBD1 matches at 8 bases. CDR3 length equals 15 residues. From germline, CDR1 is SGHTA and CDR2 FQGNSA. The V and J ends lost 0 bases and 4 bases, in that order; junction bases with no gene match: 4. Written as DNA, the CDR3 is TGTGCCAGCAGCTTAGCATCGGGACAGGTCTATGGCTACACCTTC. Protein product: CASSLASGQVYGYTF. Filled out from reference TRBV7-2 and TRBJ1-2, the complete variable domain reads GAGVSQSPSNKVTEKGKDVELRCDPISGHTALYWYRQSLGQGLEFLIYFQGNSAPDKSGLPSDRFSAERTGGSVSTLTIQRTQQEDSAVYLCASSLASGQVYGYTFGSGTRLTVV.

The rearrangement joins TRBV2 to TRBJ1-5; unclear D gene. This CDR3 comprises 14 residues. The germline gives CDR1 SNHLY, CDR2 FYNNEI. Trimming took off 3 bases at V and 1 base at J, with 7 bases between the two ends. In DNA, the CDR3 is TGTGCCAGCAGTGAGGGTTTGAGCAATCAGCCCCAGCATTTT. It is translated as CASSEGLSNQPQHF.